Shown below are 11 T cell receptor beta chains from a single sample sequenced in a study of circulating CD8 cells and anti-PD-1 response in melanoma. Using approximately 15 ng of total RNA, TCR libraries were made with the QIAseq Immune Repertoire TCR panel. Via MiXCR, TCRdb re-called the reads, giving one row per CDR3 protein. The table records over a thousand distinct CDR3 sequences, over 5% of them present only once. Four subsets defined by PD-1 and/or TIGIT were sorted from live CD3+CD8+TCRalphabeta+ cells. The sequencing here drew on CD8+ T cells from PBMCs, taken at baseline or after one month of anti-PD-1 therapy (not recorded which). These receptors originate from a human donor with melanoma.

This clonotype was observed a few times. The chain carries TRBV20-1 and TRBJ2-7; 7 nucleotides align to TRBD1. CDR3 size: 14 residues. Trimming removed 2 bases from V and 2 bases from J; junction bases left unmatched: 6. In germline, CDR1 is DFQATT, CDR2 SNEGSKA (reference sequence). CDR3 region: CSARPRDSTYEQYF. The CDR3, as DNA: TGCAGTGCTAGACCCCGGGACAGTACCTACGAGCAGTACTTC.

By frequency in the sample, this clonotype is medium-sized. The rearrangement uses TRBV27 and TRBJ2-3; 11 bases fit TRBD2. The CDR3 consists of 18 residues. Germline CDR1 is MNHEY and CDR2 is SMNVEV (reference sequence). V dropped 3 bases and J dropped 3; count of bases not matched to a gene: 11. CDR3 bases: TGTGCCAGCAGTTTTAGGAGTAGCGGGGGGGCGGAGACAGATACGCAGTATTTT. Translation: CASSFRSSGGAETDTQYF.

This clonotype is medium-sized in the sample. The chain is built from TRBV27 and TRBJ1-2; TRBD1 is a possible D gene (5 bases). Per germline, CDR1 MNHEY and CDR2 SMNVEV (reference sequence). CDR3 length equals 13 residues. Trimming cost V 6 bases and J 1 base, with 9 bases left between them. CDR3 DNA sequence: TGTGCCAGCAGCCAGGGCTTTAACTATGGCTACACCTTC. This translates into CASSQGFNYGYTF.

This clonotype is classed as medium-sized. The rearrangement joins TRBV27 to TRBJ1-6, with D hard to call. Germline lookup yields CDR1 MNHEY and CDR2 SMNVEV (reference sequence). The CDR3 length is 15 residues. V lost 8 bases and J lost 6, with 17 bases in between. The CDR3 DNA reads as TGTGCCAGCGGGAACCTCGGGAGTGTTAATTCACCCCTCCACTTT. Translating gives CASGNLGSVNSPLHF.

This clonotype is medium-sized (0.01 to 0.1%) within its sample. The chain employs TRBV19 and TRBJ2-5, with 8 nucleotides matching TRBD1. Per germline, CDR1 LNHDA and CDR2 SQIVND (reference sequence). J was trimmed by 4 bases and V by 7 bases; bases with no gene match: 5. CDR3 length equals 13 residues. The CDR3 DNA is TGTGCCAGTACCTCAGGGGGCAGAGAGACCCAGTACTTC. It codes for CASTSGGRETQYF.

In its sample, this clonotype is medium-sized. The V call is TRBV4-1, the J call TRBJ2-3; TRBD1 might be the D (5 bases). Germline CDR1 and CDR2: MGHRA and YSYEKL. The V gene lost 4 bases and the J gene lost 2 bases, with 13 bases spanning the gap. The length of the CDR3 is 15 residues. CDR3 DNA: TGCGCCAGCAGCCGCTCGCAGGGTTTCACAGATACGCAGTATTTT. Translated, it gives CASSRSQGFTDTQYF.

This clonotype is medium-sized (0.01 to 0.1%) by share. The rearrangement links TRBV4-2 to TRBJ2-1; 11 positions match TRBD2. With V trimmed by 0 bases and J by 2 bases, 0 bases remained unmatched. The CDR3 is 16 amino acids. Germline V CDR1 and CDR2: LGHNA, YNFKEQ. The CDR3 bases are TGTGCCAGCAGCCAAGATAGCGGGGGGGCCTACAATGAGCAGTTCTTC. This gives the protein CASSQDSGGAYNEQFF.

By its share, this clonotype is medium-sized. The DNA for the CDR3 is TGTGCCAGCAGTGAGGTGGGGGAGTTGGAGACCCAGTACTTC. Its protein product is CASSEVGELETQYF. The chain couples TRBV25-1 to TRBJ2-5; D may be TRBD1 or TRBD2 (5 bases each). Germline V gene lookup returns CDR1 MGHDK and CDR2 SYGVNS. V was shortened by 3 bases and J by 5 bases, with 13 bases between the two germline ends. This CDR3 has 14 amino acids.

Judged by abundance, this clonotype is large. The rearrangement links TRBV19 to TRBJ2-1; the D gene is possibly TRBD2 (6 bases). The CDR3 is made up of 14 amino acids. The germline V gene encodes CDR1 LNHDA and CDR2 SQIVND (reference sequence). The V gene lost 9 bases and the J gene lost 0 bases, with 12 bases spanning the gap. DNA of the CDR3: TGTGCCAGCCTCGGGGGTAGCTCCTACAATGAGCAGTTCTTC. This gives the protein CASLGGSSYNEQFF.

This clonotype is judged large. CDR3 sequence reads: CASWGHGDTGELFF. The CDR3 DNA follows: TGTGCCAGTTGGGGACATGGGGACACCGGGGAGCTGTTTTTT. The V call is TRBV10-3, the J call TRBJ2-2, with D possibly being TRBD1 (6 bases). Germline loops: CDR1 ENHRY, CDR2 SYGVKD. The germline V and J ends were trimmed by 10 bases and 3 bases, with 15 bases remaining between them. The CDR3 sequence is 14 residues long.

By sample fraction, this clonotype is medium-sized. The chain combines TRBV12-3 or TRBV12-4 with TRBJ2-6; 7 nucleotides agree with TRBD1. The V segment lost 0 bases and the J segment 3 bases; nucleotides outside the gene matches: 11. This CDR3 region has 19 residues. CDR3 protein: CASSLALSGGAFGANVLTF. DNA of the CDR3: TGTGCCAGCAGTTTAGCGCTGTCAGGGGGAGCTTTTGGGGCCAACGTCCTGACTTTC.